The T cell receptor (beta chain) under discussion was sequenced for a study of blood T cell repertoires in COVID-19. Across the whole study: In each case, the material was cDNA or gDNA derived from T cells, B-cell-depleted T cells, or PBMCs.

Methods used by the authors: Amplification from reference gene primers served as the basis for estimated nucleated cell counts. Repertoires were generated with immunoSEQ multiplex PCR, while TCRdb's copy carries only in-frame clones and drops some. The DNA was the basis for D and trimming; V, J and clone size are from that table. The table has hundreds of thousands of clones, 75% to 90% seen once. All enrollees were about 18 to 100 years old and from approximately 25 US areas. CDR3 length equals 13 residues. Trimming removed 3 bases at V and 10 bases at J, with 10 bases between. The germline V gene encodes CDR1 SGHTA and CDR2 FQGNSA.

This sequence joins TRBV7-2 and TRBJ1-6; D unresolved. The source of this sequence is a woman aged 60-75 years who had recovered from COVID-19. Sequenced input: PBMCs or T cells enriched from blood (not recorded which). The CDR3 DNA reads TGTGCCAGCAGCTTTGAGGGTCAATCACCCCTCCACTTT. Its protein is CASSFEGQSPLHF.